This TCR beta chain was obtained from a study of T cell responses to AZD1222 COVID-19 vaccine. CDR3 size: 15 residues. Trimming shortened V by 5 bases and J by 7 bases, and 17 bases separated the two germline ends. The germline CDR1 and CDR2 sequences are MNHEY and SVGAGI. Regarding the study as a whole: Compared with day 0, the breadth and depth of the Spike-specific TCR repertoire rose significantly after two doses of AZD1222. Nearly half of spike-specific TCRs reportedly go after variant regions that carry no mutations. All repertoire sampling was performed exclusively after the peak T cell response. Dominant CD4 TCR responses targeted spike regions 160-218 and 743-854.

As to this clone: Its antigen is not identified.

Profiling relied on immunoSEQ multiplex PCR, and the TCRdb table lists in-frame clones only, not all of them. The sample has roughly 55,000 clones, 70% to 90% seen once. This sequence joins TRBV6-5 and TRBJ2-2; the D gene is possibly TRBD1 (6 bases). Specimen: peripheral blood, collected on day 0 of AZD1222 vaccination. This receptor was identified in an adult in good health. Here the CDR3 reads CASSLSRGRVGELFF. For the CDR3, the DNA is TGTGCCAGCAGTCTCAGCAGGGGCCGAGTCGGGGAGCTGTTTTTT.